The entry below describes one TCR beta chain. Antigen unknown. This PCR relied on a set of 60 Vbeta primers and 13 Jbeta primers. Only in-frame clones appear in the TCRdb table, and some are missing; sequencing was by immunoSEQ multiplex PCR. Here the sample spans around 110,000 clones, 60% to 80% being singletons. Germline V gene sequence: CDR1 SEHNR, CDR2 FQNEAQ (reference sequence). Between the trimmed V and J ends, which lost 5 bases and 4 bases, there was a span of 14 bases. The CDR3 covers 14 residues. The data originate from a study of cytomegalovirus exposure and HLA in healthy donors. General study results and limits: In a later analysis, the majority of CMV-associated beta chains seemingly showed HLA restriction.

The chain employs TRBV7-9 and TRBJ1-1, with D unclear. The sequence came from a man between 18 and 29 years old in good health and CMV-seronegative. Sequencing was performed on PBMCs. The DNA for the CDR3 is TGTGCCAGCAGCCAAGGCGGAAGAGGCACTGAAGCTTTCTTT. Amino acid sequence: CASSQGGRGTEAFF.